Shown below are 18 T cell receptor beta chains from a single sample sequenced in a study of T cell responses to AZD1222 COVID-19 vaccine. Assay: immunoSEQ multiplex PCR; the TCRdb copy retains only in-frame clones and omits some. This table has about 150,000 clones, 88% appearing once. This specimen consisted of peripheral blood, obtained on day 0 of AZD1222 vaccination. The source is an adult in good health.

This chain joins TRBV27 and TRBJ2-1, with 8 nucleotides matching TRBD1. Germline assignment: CDR1 MNHEY and CDR2 SMNVEV (reference sequence). CDR3 length equals 12 residues. Unmatched junction bases numbered 4, after V lost 8 bases and J lost 7 bases. In nucleotides, the CDR3 is TGTGCCAGCCGGGACAGGCTGAATGAGCAGTTCTTC. Encoded protein: CASRDRLNEQFF.

In this sample, this clone turned up once. V usage is TRBV10-3 and J usage is TRBJ2-1, with 11 positions matching TRBD2. The ends lost 8 bases at V and 6 bases at J; junction bases unmatched: 9. CDR1 and CDR2 from the germline V gene are ENHRY and SYGVKD. The CDR3 loop spans 15 amino acids. CDR3 loop: CAIGGLAGERNEQFF. CDR3 DNA: TGTGCCATCGGTGGACTAGCGGGCGAGCGCAATGAGCAGTTCTTC.

The chain is built from TRBV19 and TRBJ1-1; no reliable D call. V was cut by 7 bases and J by 1 base, with 22 bases left in between. The germline gives CDR1 LNHDA, CDR2 SQIVND (reference sequence). CDR3 length equals 17 residues. The CDR3 coding sequence is TGTGCCAGTATGGGCCTGAGCGTTGGGGTCAGGAACACTGAAGCTTTCTTT. It codes for CASMGLSVGVRNTEAFF.

J is TRBJ2-1 and V is TRBV13; D is uncertain. V was pared by 2 bases and J by 0 bases, with 14 bases between. The germline V gene encodes CDR1 PRHDT and CDR2 FYEKMQ (reference sequence). The CDR3 runs to 17 residues. CDR3: CASSLLAASSSYNEQFF. Written as DNA, the CDR3 is TGTGCCAGCAGCTTATTGGCTGCCTCCAGCTCCTACAATGAGCAGTTCTTC.

The V gene is TRBV14, the J gene TRBJ2-2; 9 nucleotides align to TRBD1. Germline-derived CDR1 and CDR2 are SGHDN and FVKESK. V lost 4 bases, J lost 1 base, and 4 bases stayed unmatched. The CDR3 has 16 amino acids. CDR3 sequence: CASSRLGQGNTGELFF. The CDR3 DNA is TGTGCCAGCAGCCGATTGGGACAGGGGAACACCGGGGAGCTGTTTTTT.

The chain is built from TRBV7-8 and TRBJ1-2, with a possible D match to TRBD1 (5 bases). The length of the CDR3 is 21 residues. CDR1 and CDR2 from the germline V gene are SGHVS and FQNEAQ. V was trimmed by 3 bases and J by 4 bases, leaving 33 bases between them. For the CDR3, the DNA is TGTGCCAGCAGCTTTAGGGAAAACCGTCTTCCAACAGGAGCGCTCGTCTATGGCTACACCTTC. Its translation is CASSFRENRLPTGALVYGYTF. Full variable domain (remainder filled in from reference TRBV7-8 and TRBJ1-2): GAGVSQSPRYKVAKRGQDVALRCDPISGHVSLFWYQQALGQGPEFLTYFQNEAQLDKSGLPSDRFFAERPEGSVSTLKIQRTQQEDSAVYLCASSFRENRLPTGALVYGYTFGSGTRLTVV.

V and J are TRBV28 and TRBJ2-1, with 9 bases identical to TRBD1. J lost 3 bases, V lost 7 bases, and 7 bases had no gene match. This CDR3 is 15 amino acids long. Germline V lookup: CDR1 MDHEN, CDR2 SYDVKM. The DNA for the CDR3 is TGTGCCAGCAAAAAGGACAGGGGTGACTACAATGAGCAGTTCTTC. This sequence encodes CASKKDRGDYNEQFF.

The chain joins TRBV7-3 to TRBJ2-2; 7 nucleotides line up with TRBD1. Germline V gives CDR1 SGHTA, CDR2 FQGTGA. The CDR3 sequence is 15 residues long. Trimming at V came to 2 bases and at J to 0 bases, leaving 0 bases not matched to a gene. The CDR3 DNA follows: TGTGCCAGCAGCTTACAGGGGGCGAACACCGGGGAGCTGTTTTTT. Translation gives CASSLQGANTGELFF.

V usage is TRBV11-2 and J usage is TRBJ1-5; 7 bases map to TRBD1. Trimming cost V 5 bases and J 1 base; bases outside gene matches: 8. Germline CDR1 SGHAT, CDR2 FQNNGV. The CDR3 loop spans 16 amino acids. The CDR3: CASSRRGRGSNQPQHF. CDR3 DNA sequence: TGTGCCAGCAGCCGGAGGGGGCGCGGGAGCAATCAGCCCCAGCATTTT.

The chain carries TRBV27 and TRBJ2-7; 12 nucleotides agree with TRBD2. V lost 3 bases, J lost 4 bases, and 7 bases stayed unmatched. In germline, CDR1 is MNHEY, CDR2 SMNVEV (reference sequence). The length of the CDR3 is 16 residues. Written as DNA, the CDR3 is TGTGCCAGCAGTTTCCTAGCGGGAGGGCCTGGGTACGAGCAGTACTTC. Protein product: CASSFLAGGPGYEQYF.

V gene TRBV29-1 combines with J gene TRBJ2-4; no clear D. The V end lost 3 bases, the J end lost 8 bases, and 11 bases lay between the germline ends. Germline CDR1 SQVTM, CDR2 ANQGSEA. The CDR3 sequence is 12 residues long. CDR3 in amino acids: CSVEWGQDIQYF. The CDR3 DNA reads as TGCAGCGTTGAGTGGGGTCAGGACATTCAGTACTTC.

This chain joins TRBV5-8 and TRBJ2-7; D possibly matches TRBD1 or TRBD2 (5 bases each). V dropped 4 bases and J dropped 6 bases, with 17 bases sitting between them. Germline assignment: CDR1 SGHTS and CDR2 YDEGEE. The CDR3 is 14 residues long. The CDR3 nucleotides are TGTGCCAGCAGCCCGGGACCGTACTACGGCGAGCAGTACTTC. It codes for CASSPGPYYGEQYF.

This chain uses TRBV6-6 with TRBJ2-3; D call uncertain. CDR3 size: 10 residues. V dropped 6 bases and J dropped 14 bases, with 12 bases sitting between them. Per the germline V gene, CDR1 is MNHNY and CDR2 is SVGAGI (reference sequence). CDR3 sequence (DNA): TGTGCCAGCAGCCAGAAAGTCACGTATTTT. It translates to CASSQKVTYF.

J is TRBJ1-5 and V is TRBV6-5; maybe TRBD1 (5 bases). The V end lost 7 bases, the J end lost 3 bases, and 13 bases lay between the germline ends. Germline CDR1 is MNHEY and CDR2 is SVGAGI. The CDR3 extends over 14 amino acids. CDR3 amino acids: CASTPTGHNQPQHF. CDR3 nucleotide sequence: TGTGCCAGCACCCCTACAGGTCACAATCAGCCCCAGCATTTT.

This rearrangement joins TRBV6-2 or TRBV6-3 to TRBJ2-1, with no clear D. The V and J ends lost 0 bases and 7 bases respectively, with 7 bases between them. Germline CDR1 reads MNHEY; CDR2 reads SVGEGT. The CDR3 runs to 13 residues. CDR3 DNA sequence: TGTGCCAGCAGTTACTCCACGTGGAATGAGCAGTTCTTC. Amino acid sequence: CASSYSTWNEQFF.

This chain connects TRBV2 to TRBJ1-5; D may be TRBD1 (5 bases). The V gene lost 8 bases and the J gene lost 4 bases, with 12 bases spanning the gap. The CDR3 contains 13 residues. Per the germline V gene, CDR1 is SNHLY and CDR2 is FYNNEI. CDR3: CASVDSRNQPQHF. Written as DNA, the CDR3 is TGTGCCAGCGTCGACAGCCGGAATCAGCCCCAGCATTTT.

The chain links TRBV12-3 or TRBV12-4 to TRBJ2-7; D unresolved. V gave up 3 bases and J gave up 3 bases, with 3 bases separating them. The CDR3 covers 11 residues. The CDR3 sequence is CASSLGYEQYF. The CDR3 DNA sequence: TGTGCCAGCAGTTTGGGCTACGAGCAGTACTTC.

The chain uses TRBV19 and TRBJ2-2, with D unclear. The V end was cut by 2 bases, the J end by 3 bases, with 7 bases between. The CDR3 length is 14 residues. Germline V gene sequence: CDR1 LNHDA, CDR2 SQIVND (reference sequence). As DNA, the CDR3 is TGTGCCAGTAGTATACCGCAATACACCGGGGAGCTGTTTTTT. It is translated as CASSIPQYTGELFF.